A selection of T cell receptor beta chains follows, all from one sample in a study of somatic mutations in cytotoxic T cells in rheumatoid arthritis. Measured with immunoSEQ multiplex PCR; TCRdb has only the in-frame clones, and not every one. This sample has 8,500 to 11,000 clones, with 81% found just once. The sequenced sample consisted of CD8+ T cells sorted from blood. The receptors were sampled from a woman aged 45 to 65 in good health. The CDR3 runs from the conserved cysteine through the conserved F or W. The D gene is left open where the match is weak. Clone size is stated in some rows and not others, as once, few, many or a class when expanded.

v_gene: TRBV7-9; j_gene: TRBJ2-7; abundance: -; d_gene: -; CDR3nt: TGTGCCAGCAGTACAACAGTCTACGAGCAGTACTTC; CDR3aa: CASSTTVYEQYF
v_gene: TRBV5-1; j_gene: TRBJ2-7; abundance: -; d_gene: TRBD1; CDR3nt: TGCGCCAGCAGAGAAGACAGGGGGCTCCACTACGAGCAGTACTTC; CDR3aa: CASREDRGLHYEQYF
v_gene: TRBV7-7; j_gene: TRBJ1-4; abundance: -; d_gene: -; CDR3nt: TGTGCTAGCAGCCCCCGAGGGTCAAGGGTTATGGAAAAACTGTTTTTT; CDR3aa: CASSPRGSRVMEKLFF
v_gene: TRBV7-9; j_gene: TRBJ1-2; abundance: few; d_gene: TRBD1; CDR3nt: TGTGCCAGCAGCGCCGCAGGGGGCCTTAACTATGGCTACACCTTC; CDR3aa: CASSAAGGLNYGYTF
v_gene: TRBV5-1; j_gene: TRBJ2-7; abundance: -; d_gene: -; CDR3nt: TGCGCCAGCTCACCAAACAGGGCCAGGACCTACGAGCAGTACTTC; CDR3aa: CASSPNRARTYEQYF
v_gene: TRBV4-3; j_gene: TRBJ2-1; abundance: -; d_gene: TRBD2; CDR3nt: TGCGCCAGCAGCCAAGATGAGACTAGCGGGGGTACCTACAATGAGCAGTTCTTC; CDR3aa: CASSQDETSGGTYNEQFF
v_gene: TRBV6-5; j_gene: TRBJ1-1; abundance: -; d_gene: TRBD1; CDR3nt: TGTGCCACAGGACAGGGGGAGAACACTGAAGCTTTCTTT; CDR3aa: CATGQGENTEAFF
v_gene: TRBV9; j_gene: TRBJ1-2; abundance: -; d_gene: -; CDR3nt: TGTGCCAGCAGCCACTGGGCGGGCGAGGGAGGCTACACCTTC; CDR3aa: CASSHWAGEGGYTF
v_gene: TRBV19; j_gene: TRBJ2-7; abundance: -; d_gene: -; CDR3nt: TGTGCCACTGCTATATCGTACGGGACATCTACCTCCTACGAGCAGTACTTC; CDR3aa: CATAISYGTSTSYEQYF
v_gene: TRBV6-5; j_gene: TRBJ2-1; abundance: -; d_gene: -; CDR3nt: TGTGCCAGCAGTTTCACTAGCTCCTACAATGAGCAGTTCTTC; CDR3aa: CASSFTSSYNEQFF
v_gene: TRBV6-6; j_gene: TRBJ2-7; abundance: few; d_gene: TRBD2; CDR3nt: TGTGCCAGCAGTTACTCGGGGAGGGAGAGCGTCGAGCAGTACTTC; CDR3aa: CASSYSGRESVEQYF
v_gene: TRBV7-9; j_gene: TRBJ2-3; abundance: -; d_gene: -; CDR3nt: TGTGCCTCGTCGGGGGTTACAGATACGCAGTATTTT; CDR3aa: CASSGVTDTQYF
v_gene: TRBV7-9; j_gene: TRBJ2-2; abundance: -; d_gene: -; CDR3nt: TGTGCCAGCAGCTTATGGGACATGAACACCGGGGAGCTGTTTTTT; CDR3aa: CASSLWDMNTGELFF
v_gene: TRBV13; j_gene: TRBJ2-7; abundance: -; d_gene: -; CDR3nt: TGTGCCAGCAGCTTAGAGTCGGGGAACGAGCAGTACTTC; CDR3aa: CASSLESGNEQYF
v_gene: TRBV11-2; j_gene: TRBJ1-1; abundance: -; d_gene: -; CDR3nt: TGTGCCAGCAGCTTCCGACAGCTGAACACTGAAGCTTTCTTT; CDR3aa: CASSFRQLNTEAFF
v_gene: TRBV6-5; j_gene: TRBJ2-5; abundance: -; d_gene: TRBD1; CDR3nt: TGTGCCAGCACCCCCGGGACAGGGGTTGAGACCCAGTACTTC; CDR3aa: CASTPGTGVETQYF
v_gene: TRBV15; j_gene: TRBJ2-3; abundance: -; d_gene: -; CDR3nt: TGTGCCACCAGCAGGGGACTTTCAGATACGCAGTATTTT; CDR3aa: CATSRGLSDTQYF
v_gene: TRBV27; j_gene: TRBJ1-2; abundance: once; d_gene: TRBD1; CDR3nt: TGTGCCAGCAGTTCAGGGGGCGTGGGCTATGGCTACACCTTC; CDR3aa: CASSSGGVGYGYTF
v_gene: TRBV28; j_gene: TRBJ1-5; abundance: -; d_gene: -; CDR3nt: TGTGCCAGCAGTTTGGGGGGGGAAACTAGCAATCAGCCCCAGCATTTT; CDR3aa: CASSLGGETSNQPQHF
v_gene: TRBV10-1; j_gene: TRBJ2-2; abundance: -; d_gene: -; CDR3nt: TGCGCCAGCAGTGACAAGAACACCGGGGAGCTGTTTTTT; CDR3aa: CASSDKNTGELFF
v_gene: TRBV19; j_gene: TRBJ2-1; abundance: -; d_gene: -; CDR3nt: TGTGCCAGTAGTATAGAGGAGGGTTCCTACAATGAGCAGTTCTTC; CDR3aa: CASSIEEGSYNEQFF
v_gene: TRBV7-9; j_gene: TRBJ2-5; abundance: once; d_gene: TRBD2; CDR3nt: TGTGCCAGCGGAACTAGCGACCAAGAGACCCAGTACTTC; CDR3aa: CASGTSDQETQYF
v_gene: TRBV19; j_gene: TRBJ2-1; abundance: -; d_gene: TRBD2; CDR3nt: TGTGCCAGTAGTCTAGCGGGAAGCTCCTACAATGAGCAGTTCTTC; CDR3aa: CASSLAGSSYNEQFF
v_gene: TRBV4-2; j_gene: TRBJ2-7; abundance: -; d_gene: TRBD1; CDR3nt: TGTGCCAGCAGCCGGGGACAGGGGAGCTCCTACGAGCAGTACTTC; CDR3aa: CASSRGQGSSYEQYF
v_gene: TRBV27; j_gene: TRBJ1-5; abundance: -; d_gene: -; CDR3nt: TGTGCCAGCAGTTTATGGGGCAGCCCCAATCAGCCCCAGCATTTT; CDR3aa: CASSLWGSPNQPQHF
v_gene: TRBV5-8; j_gene: TRBJ2-1; abundance: -; d_gene: -; CDR3nt: TGTGCCAGCAGCTACTTCTTTGCGGGCGGGAATGAGCAGTTCTTC; CDR3aa: CASSYFFAGGNEQFF
v_gene: TRBV5-4; j_gene: TRBJ1-2; abundance: -; d_gene: -; CDR3nt: TGTGCCAGCAGCTTGGGCGGGAGTTCCTTCTATGGCTACACCTTC; CDR3aa: CASSLGGSSFYGYTF
v_gene: TRBV28; j_gene: TRBJ1-3; abundance: -; d_gene: TRBD1; CDR3nt: TGTGCCAGCAGTTTAGAGACAGGGGTGGGAAACACCATATATTTT; CDR3aa: CASSLETGVGNTIYF
v_gene: TRBV7-6; j_gene: TRBJ2-7; abundance: once; d_gene: TRBD1; CDR3nt: TGTGCCAGCAGCCAAGAACAGGGGGCTGGGTACGAGCAGTACTTC; CDR3aa: CASSQEQGAGYEQYF
v_gene: TRBV30; j_gene: TRBJ2-7; abundance: few; d_gene: -; CDR3nt: TGTGCCTGGAGTCTCCCCCACGGGAGCTCCTACGAGCAGTACTTC; CDR3aa: CAWSLPHGSSYEQYF
v_gene: TRBV7-9; j_gene: TRBJ2-5; abundance: -; d_gene: TRBD2; CDR3nt: TGTGCCAGCAGCTTAGCGGCTAGCGGGCAAGAGACCCAGTACTTC; CDR3aa: CASSLAASGQETQYF
v_gene: TRBV20-1; j_gene: TRBJ2-1; abundance: -; d_gene: TRBD1; CDR3nt: TGCAGTGCACGGGGACAGGCCGAGCAGTTCTTC; CDR3aa: CSARGQAEQFF
v_gene: TRBV11-2; j_gene: TRBJ2-7; abundance: -; d_gene: TRBD1; CDR3nt: TGTGCCAGCAGCCCCGCCGGGACAGGCCTCTCCTACGAGCAGTACTTC; CDR3aa: CASSPAGTGLSYEQYF
v_gene: TRBV29-1; j_gene: TRBJ1-4; abundance: few; d_gene: -; CDR3nt: TGCAGCGTCCCATCTAATGAAAAACTGTTTTTT; CDR3aa: CSVPSNEKLFF
v_gene: TRBV4-3; j_gene: TRBJ2-5; abundance: -; d_gene: TRBD1; CDR3nt: TGCGCCAGCAGCCAAGATAAGGGGGCGTTAGGAGAGACCCAGTACTTC; CDR3aa: CASSQDKGALGETQYF
v_gene: TRBV6-4; j_gene: TRBJ2-1; abundance: few; d_gene: -; CDR3nt: TGTGCCAGAAGCTTCGTCGGGACGGGAGTGGTTCCAGTATCGCAGTTCTTC; CDR3aa: CARSFVGTGVVPVSQFF
v_gene: TRBV6-5; j_gene: TRBJ2-2; abundance: -; d_gene: TRBD2; CDR3nt: TGTGCCAGCAGTGGACTAGCGGGGACCGGCGGGGAGCTGTTTTTT; CDR3aa: CASSGLAGTGGELFF
v_gene: TRBV6-4; j_gene: TRBJ2-7; abundance: -; d_gene: -; CDR3nt: TGTGCCAGACCTGGTAGGGGGGGTCACTCCTACGAGCAGTACTTC; CDR3aa: CARPGRGGHSYEQYF
v_gene: TRBV7-3; j_gene: TRBJ2-1; abundance: large; d_gene: -; CDR3nt: TGTGCCAGCAGCTTCCAGGGGACCGAGGAGCAGTTCTTC; CDR3aa: CASSFQGTEEQFF
v_gene: TRBV5-6; j_gene: TRBJ1-2; abundance: few; d_gene: -; CDR3nt: TGTGCCAGCATCGTTAGAGGGAGCGATGGCTACACCTTC; CDR3aa: CASIVRGSDGYTF
v_gene: TRBV6-6; j_gene: TRBJ2-5; abundance: -; d_gene: TRBD1; CDR3nt: TGTGCCAGCAGCTCCGGGACAGGCCAAGAGACCCAGTACTTC; CDR3aa: CASSSGTGQETQYF
v_gene: TRBV19; j_gene: TRBJ2-3; abundance: -; d_gene: TRBD2; CDR3nt: TGTGCCAGTAGCGGACTAGCGAGCACAGATACGCAGTATTTT; CDR3aa: CASSGLASTDTQYF
v_gene: TRBV10-2; j_gene: TRBJ2-7; abundance: -; d_gene: TRBD2; CDR3nt: TGCGCCAGCGGAGGGACTAGTGTCATTTACGAGCAGTACTTC; CDR3aa: CASGGTSVIYEQYF
v_gene: TRBV5-4; j_gene: TRBJ2-1; abundance: -; d_gene: -; CDR3nt: TGTGCCAGCAGCTCCACAGGGAATCCCTACAATGAGCAGTTCTTC; CDR3aa: CASSSTGNPYNEQFF